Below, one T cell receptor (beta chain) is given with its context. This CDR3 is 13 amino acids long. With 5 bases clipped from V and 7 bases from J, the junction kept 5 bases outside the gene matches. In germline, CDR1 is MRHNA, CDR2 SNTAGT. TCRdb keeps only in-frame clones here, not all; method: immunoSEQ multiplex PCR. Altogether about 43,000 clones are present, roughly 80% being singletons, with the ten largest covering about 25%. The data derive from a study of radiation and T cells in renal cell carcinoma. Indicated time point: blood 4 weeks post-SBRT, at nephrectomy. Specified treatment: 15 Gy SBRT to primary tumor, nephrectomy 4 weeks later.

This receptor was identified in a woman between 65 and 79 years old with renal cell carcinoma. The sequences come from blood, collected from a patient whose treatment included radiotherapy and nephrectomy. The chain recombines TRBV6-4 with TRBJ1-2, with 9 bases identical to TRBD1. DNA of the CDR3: TGTGCCAGCAGTCCAGGGGGACAGGGTGGCTACACCTTC. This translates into CASSPGGQGGYTF.